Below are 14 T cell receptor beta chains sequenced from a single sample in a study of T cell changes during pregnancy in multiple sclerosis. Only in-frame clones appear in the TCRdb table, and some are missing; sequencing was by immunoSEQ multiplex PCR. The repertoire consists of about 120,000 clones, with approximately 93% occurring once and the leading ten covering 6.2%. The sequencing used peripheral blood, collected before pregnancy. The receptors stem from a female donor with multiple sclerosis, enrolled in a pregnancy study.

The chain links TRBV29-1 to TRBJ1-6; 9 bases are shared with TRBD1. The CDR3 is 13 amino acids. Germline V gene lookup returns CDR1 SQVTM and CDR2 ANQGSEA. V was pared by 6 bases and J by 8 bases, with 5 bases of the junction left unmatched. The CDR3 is CSVADRGDSPLHF. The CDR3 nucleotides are TGCAGCGTAGCAGACAGGGGGGATTCACCCCTCCACTTT.

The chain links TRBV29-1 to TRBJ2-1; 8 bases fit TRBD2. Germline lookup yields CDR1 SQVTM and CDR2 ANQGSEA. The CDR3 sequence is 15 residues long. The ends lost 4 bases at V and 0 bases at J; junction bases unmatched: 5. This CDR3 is CSVAKRGNSYNEQFF. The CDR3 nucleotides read TGCAGCGTTGCGAAGCGGGGGAACTCCTACAATGAGCAGTTCTTC.

Here the CDR3 DNA reads TGTGCCAGCAGCGTGGGGGGACGTCTGACGGGCAGGCTTAACTATGGCTACACCTTC. Amino acid sequence: CASSVGGRLTGRLNYGYTF. This chain joins TRBV9 and TRBJ1-2, with D possibly being TRBD1 (5 bases). There are 19 residues in the CDR3. The germline V gene encodes CDR1 SGDLS and CDR2 YYNGEE. Trimming took 2 bases from V and 1 from J, leaving 24 bases between them. Combining the CDR3 with reference TRBV9 and TRBJ1-2 gives the whole variable domain DSGVTQTPKHLITATGQRVTLRCSPRSGDLSVYWYQQSLDQGLQFLIQYYNGEERAKGNILERFSAQQFPDLHSELNLSSLELGDSALYFCASSVGGRLTGRLNYGYTFGSGTRLTVV.

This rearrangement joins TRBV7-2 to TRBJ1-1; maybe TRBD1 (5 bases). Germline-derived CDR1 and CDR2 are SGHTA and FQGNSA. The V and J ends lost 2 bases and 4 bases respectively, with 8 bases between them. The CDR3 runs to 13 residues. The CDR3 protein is CASSLIGGTEAFF. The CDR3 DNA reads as TGTGCCAGCAGCTTAATCGGGGGCACTGAAGCTTTCTTT.

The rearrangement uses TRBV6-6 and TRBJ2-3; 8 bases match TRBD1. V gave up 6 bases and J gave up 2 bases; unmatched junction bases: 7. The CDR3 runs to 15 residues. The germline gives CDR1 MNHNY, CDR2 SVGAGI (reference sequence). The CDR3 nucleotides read TGTGCCAGCAGGTTGCAGGACAGGGCCACAGATACGCAGTATTTT. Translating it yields CASRLQDRATDTQYF.

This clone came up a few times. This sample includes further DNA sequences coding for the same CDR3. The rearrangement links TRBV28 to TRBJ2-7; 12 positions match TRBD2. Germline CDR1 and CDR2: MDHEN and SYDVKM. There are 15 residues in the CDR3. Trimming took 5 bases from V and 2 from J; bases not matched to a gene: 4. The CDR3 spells CASSPTSGRPYEQYF. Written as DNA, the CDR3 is TGTGCCAGCAGTCCGACTAGCGGGAGACCCTACGAGCAGTACTTC.

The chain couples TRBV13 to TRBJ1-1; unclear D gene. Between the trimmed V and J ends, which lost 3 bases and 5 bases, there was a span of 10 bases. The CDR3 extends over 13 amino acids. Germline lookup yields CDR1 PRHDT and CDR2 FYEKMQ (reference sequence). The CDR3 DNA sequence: TGTGCCAGCAGCTTTAACACCCCTACTGAAGCTTTCTTT. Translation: CASSFNTPTEAFF.

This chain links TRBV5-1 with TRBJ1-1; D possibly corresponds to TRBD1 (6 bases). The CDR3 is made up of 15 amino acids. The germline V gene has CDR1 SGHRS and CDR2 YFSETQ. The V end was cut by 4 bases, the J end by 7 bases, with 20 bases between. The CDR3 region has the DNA TGCGCCAGCAGCGATTCCGGGGCGAGGGACAATGAAGCTTTCTTT. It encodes CASSDSGARDNEAFF. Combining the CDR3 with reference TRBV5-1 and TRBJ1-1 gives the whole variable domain KAGVTQTPRYLIKTRGQQVTLSCSPISGHRSVSWYQQTPGQGLQFLFEYFSETQRNKGNFPGRFSGRQFSNSRSEMNVSTLELGDSALYLCASSDSGARDNEAFFGQGTRLTVV.

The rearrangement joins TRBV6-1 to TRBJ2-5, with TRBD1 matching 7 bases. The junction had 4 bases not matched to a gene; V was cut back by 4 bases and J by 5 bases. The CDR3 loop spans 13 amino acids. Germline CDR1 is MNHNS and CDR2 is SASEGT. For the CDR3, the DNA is TGTGCCAGCAGTGTCACAGGGGCGGAGACCCAGTACTTC. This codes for CASSVTGAETQYF.

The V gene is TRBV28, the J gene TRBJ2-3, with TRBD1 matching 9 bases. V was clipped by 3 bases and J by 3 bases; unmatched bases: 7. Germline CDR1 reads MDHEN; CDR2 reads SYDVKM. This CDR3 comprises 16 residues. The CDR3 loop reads CASSFPRDRVTDTQYF. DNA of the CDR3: TGTGCCAGCAGTTTCCCCCGGGACAGGGTTACAGATACGCAGTATTTT.

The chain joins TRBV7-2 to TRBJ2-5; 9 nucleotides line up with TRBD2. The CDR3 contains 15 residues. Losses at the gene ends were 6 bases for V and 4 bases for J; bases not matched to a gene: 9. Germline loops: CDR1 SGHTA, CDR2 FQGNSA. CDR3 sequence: CASRRRSAGGETQYF. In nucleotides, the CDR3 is TGTGCCAGCAGACGAAGATCAGCGGGGGGAGAGACCCAGTACTTC. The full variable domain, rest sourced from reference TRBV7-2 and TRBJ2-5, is GAGVSQSPSNKVTEKGKDVELRCDPISGHTALYWYRQSLGQGLEFLIYFQGNSAPDKSGLPSDRFSAERTGGSVSTLTIQRTQQEDSAVYLCASRRRSAGGETQYFGPGTRLLVL.

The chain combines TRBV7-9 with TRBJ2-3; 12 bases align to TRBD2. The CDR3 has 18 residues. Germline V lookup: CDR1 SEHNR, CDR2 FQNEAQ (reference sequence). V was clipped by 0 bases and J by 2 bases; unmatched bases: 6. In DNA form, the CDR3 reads TGTGCCAGCAGCTTAGCGCGGGCTAGCGGGAGGGTCACAGATACGCAGTATTTT. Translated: CASSLARASGRVTDTQYF.

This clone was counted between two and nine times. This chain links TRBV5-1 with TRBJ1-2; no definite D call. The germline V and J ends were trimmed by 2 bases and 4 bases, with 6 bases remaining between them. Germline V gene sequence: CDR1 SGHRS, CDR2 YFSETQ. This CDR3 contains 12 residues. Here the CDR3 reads CASSFYSYGYTF. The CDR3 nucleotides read TGCGCCAGCAGCTTCTACAGCTATGGCTACACCTTC.

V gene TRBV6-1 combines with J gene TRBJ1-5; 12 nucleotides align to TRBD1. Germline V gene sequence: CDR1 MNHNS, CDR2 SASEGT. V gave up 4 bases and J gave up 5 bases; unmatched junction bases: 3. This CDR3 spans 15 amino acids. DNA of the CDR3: TGTGCCAGCAGTGTCGGGACAGGGGGCTATCAGCCCCAGCATTTT. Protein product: CASSVGTGGYQPQHF.